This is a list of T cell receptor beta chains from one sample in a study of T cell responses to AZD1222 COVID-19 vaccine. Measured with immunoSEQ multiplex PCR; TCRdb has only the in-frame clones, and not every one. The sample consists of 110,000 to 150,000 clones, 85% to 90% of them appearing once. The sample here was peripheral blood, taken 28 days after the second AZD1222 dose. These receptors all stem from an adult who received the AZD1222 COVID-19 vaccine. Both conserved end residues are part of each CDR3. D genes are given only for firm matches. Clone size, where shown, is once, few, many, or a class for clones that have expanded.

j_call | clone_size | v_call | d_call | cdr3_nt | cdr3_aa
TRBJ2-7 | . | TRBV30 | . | TGTGCCCACCGAAGGGTCCAGAGCTCCTACGAGCAGTACTTC | CAHRRVQSSYEQYF
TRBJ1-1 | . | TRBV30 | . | TGTGCCTGGAGTGCACCCGGGACCTTCACTGAAGCTTTCTTT | CAWSAPGTFTEAFF
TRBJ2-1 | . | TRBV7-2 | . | TGTGCCAGCAGTCGTAGTCGTGAGCAGTTCTTC | CASSRSREQFF
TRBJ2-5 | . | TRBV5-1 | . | TGCGCCAGTACTCGGGGTGGGGGTTCCCAAGAGACCCAGTACTTC | CASTRGGGSQETQYF
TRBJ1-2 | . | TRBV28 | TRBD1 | TGTGCCAGCAGTTTTCAACACCTAGGACAGGGCTATGGCTACACCTTC | CASSFQHLGQGYGYTF
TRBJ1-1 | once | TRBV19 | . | TGTGCCAGTAGTATTCTCCCCAGGGTCCCGACTGAAGCTTTCTTT | CASSILPRVPTEAFF
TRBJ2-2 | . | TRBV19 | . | TGTGCCAGTACCGTAGGGGTGAACACCGGGGAGCTGTTTTTT | CASTVGVNTGELFF
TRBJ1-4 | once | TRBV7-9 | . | TGTGCCAGCACCGAGGTCCGTGGTAATGAAAAACTGTTTTTT | CASTEVRGNEKLFF
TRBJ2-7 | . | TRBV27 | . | TGTGCCAGCAGTTTAGGCCACGAGCAGTACTTC | CASSLGHEQYF
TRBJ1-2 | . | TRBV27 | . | TGTGCCAGCAGTCCCTCGGGGGGCGTTGGCTACACCTTC | CASSPSGGVGYTF
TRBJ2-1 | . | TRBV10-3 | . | TGTGCCATCAGTGAAGGTCCACCCGAGACCTACAATGAGCAGTTCTTC | CAISEGPPETYNEQFF
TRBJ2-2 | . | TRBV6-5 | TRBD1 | TGTGCCAGCAGGTCAGGGGACAGCACCGGGGAGCTGTTTTTT | CASRSGDSTGELFF
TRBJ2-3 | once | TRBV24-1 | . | TGTGCCACCAGTGACACGGCGGCCTTTACGCAGTATTTT | CATSDTAAFTQYF
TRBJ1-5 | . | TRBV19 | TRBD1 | TGTGCCAGTAGTATTCCGGGACAGCAAAATCAGCCCCAGCATTTT | CASSIPGQQNQPQHF
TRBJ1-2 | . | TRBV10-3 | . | TGTGCCACCCACACCGAGGCCCAAACCCCCTATGGCTACACCTTC | CATHTEAQTPYGYTF
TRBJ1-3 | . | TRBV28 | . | TGTGCCAGCAGTTTAAGTGGGTCTGGAAACACCATGTATTTT | CASSLSGSGNTMYF
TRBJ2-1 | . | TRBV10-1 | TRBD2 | TGCGCCAGCAGTGAATCGGGACTAGGGATTGAGCAGTTCTTC | CASSESGLGIEQFF
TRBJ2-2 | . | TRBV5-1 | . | TGCGCCAGCAGCTTGGGACCCGCGTCAGGGAACACCGGGGAGCTGTTTTTT | CASSLGPASGNTGELFF
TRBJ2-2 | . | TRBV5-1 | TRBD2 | TGCGCCAGCAGCCCTCTAGCGGGAGATACCGGGGAGCTGTTTTTT | CASSPLAGDTGELFF
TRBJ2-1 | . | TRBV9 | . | TGTGCCAGCGCTAGAACCGGGAGCTCCTACAATGAGCAGTTCTTC | CASARTGSSYNEQFF
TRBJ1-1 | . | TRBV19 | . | TGTGCCAGTGCCTACGCTGAGGGGACTGAAGCTTTCTTT | CASAYAEGTEAFF
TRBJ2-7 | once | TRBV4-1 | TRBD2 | TGCGCCAGCAGCCTGCGGACTAGTAGTCCCTACGAGCAGTACTTC | CASSLRTSSPYEQYF
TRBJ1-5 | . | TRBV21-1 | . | TGTGCCACTACACTCCATTCCGGACATCAACGGAATCAGCCCCAGCATTTT | CATTLHSGHQRNQPQHF
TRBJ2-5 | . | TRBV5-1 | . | TGCGCCAGCAGCCCCCTGAGGTCGGAGACCCAGTACTTC | CASSPLRSETQYF
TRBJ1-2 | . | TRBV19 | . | TGTGCCAGTATCCCTGGTAGGGGCGGCTATGGCTACACCTTC | CASIPGRGGYGYTF
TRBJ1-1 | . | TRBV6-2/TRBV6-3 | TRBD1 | TGTGCCAGCAGCATTACAGGGGCGAACACTGAAGCTTTCTTT | CASSITGANTEAFF
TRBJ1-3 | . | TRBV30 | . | TGTGCCTGGGCTAGGGAACTGGGAAACACCATATATTTT | CAWARELGNTIYF
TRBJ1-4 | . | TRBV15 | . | TGTGCCACCAGCAGTGAGGGGTTGCCGCCTAATGAAAAACTGTTTTTT | CATSSEGLPPNEKLFF